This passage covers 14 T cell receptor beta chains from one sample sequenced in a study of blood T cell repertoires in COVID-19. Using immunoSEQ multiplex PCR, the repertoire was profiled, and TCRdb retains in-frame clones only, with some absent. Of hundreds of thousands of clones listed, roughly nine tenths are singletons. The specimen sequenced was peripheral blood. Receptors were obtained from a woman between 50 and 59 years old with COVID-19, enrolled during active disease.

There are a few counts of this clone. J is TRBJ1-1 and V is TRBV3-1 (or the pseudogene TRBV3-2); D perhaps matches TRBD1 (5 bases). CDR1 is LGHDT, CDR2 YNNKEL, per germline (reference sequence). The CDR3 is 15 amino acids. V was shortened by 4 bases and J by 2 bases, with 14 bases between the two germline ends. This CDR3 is CASSLGRGKNTEAFF. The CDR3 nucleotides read TGTGCCAGCAGCCTTGGGCGGGGGAAAAACACTGAAGCTTTCTTT.

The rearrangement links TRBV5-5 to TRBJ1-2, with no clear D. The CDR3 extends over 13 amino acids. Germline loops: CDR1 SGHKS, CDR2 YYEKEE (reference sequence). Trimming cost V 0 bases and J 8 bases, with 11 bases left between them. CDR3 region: CASSLAIPGGYTF. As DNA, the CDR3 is TGTGCCAGCAGCTTGGCCATCCCGGGGGGCTACACCTTC.

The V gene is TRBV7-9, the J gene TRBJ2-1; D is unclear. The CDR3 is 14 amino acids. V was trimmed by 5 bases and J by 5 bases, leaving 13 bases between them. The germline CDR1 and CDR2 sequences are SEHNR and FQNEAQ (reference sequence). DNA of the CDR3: TGTGCCAGCAGCCTAGACATGGCAGACAATGAGCAGTTCTTC. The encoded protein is CASSLDMADNEQFF.

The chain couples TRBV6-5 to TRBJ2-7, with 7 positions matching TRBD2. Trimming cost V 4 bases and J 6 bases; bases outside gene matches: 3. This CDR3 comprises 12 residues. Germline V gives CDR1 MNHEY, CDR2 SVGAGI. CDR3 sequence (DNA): TGTGCCAGCAGTTCCCGGGGGGTCGAGCAGTACTTC. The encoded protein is CASSSRGVEQYF.

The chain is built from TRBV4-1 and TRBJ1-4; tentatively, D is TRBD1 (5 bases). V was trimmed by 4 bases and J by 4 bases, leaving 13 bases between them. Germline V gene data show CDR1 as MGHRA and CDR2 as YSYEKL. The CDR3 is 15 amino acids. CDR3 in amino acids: CASSRAGQGNEKLFF. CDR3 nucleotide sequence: TGCGCCAGCAGCCGGGCGGGGCAGGGTAATGAAAAACTGTTTTTT.

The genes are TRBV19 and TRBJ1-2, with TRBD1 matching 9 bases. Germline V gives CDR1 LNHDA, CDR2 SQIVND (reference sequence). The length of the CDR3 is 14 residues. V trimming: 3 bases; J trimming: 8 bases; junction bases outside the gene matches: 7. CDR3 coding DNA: TGTGCCAGTAGTATGGGACAGGGAGGGTACGGCTACACCTTC. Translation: CASSMGQGGYGYTF.

The CDR3 loop reads CASSLVLAGGPTDTQYF. The CDR3 DNA sequence: TGTGCCAGCAGCTTAGTTTTGGCGGGGGGTCCCACAGATACGCAGTATTTT. V is TRBV11-2 and J is TRBJ2-3, with TRBD2 identical over 8 bases. CDR1 SGHAT and CDR2 FQNNGV come from the germline V gene. This CDR3 has 17 amino acids. The ends lost 1 base at V and 2 bases at J; junction bases unmatched: 8.

CDR3 sequence reads: CASTLGGGGSNTEAFF. The CDR3 nucleotides are TGTGCCAGTACCCTCGGGGGCGGGGGGTCGAACACTGAAGCTTTCTTT. J is TRBJ1-1 and V is TRBV19; D possibly corresponds to TRBD1 (6 bases). The CDR3 covers 16 residues. Germline V CDR1 and CDR2: LNHDA, SQIVND (reference sequence). The V and J ends lost 7 bases and 1 base respectively, with 19 bases between them. The variable domain in full, with the rest retrieved from reference TRBV19 and TRBJ1-1, is DGGITQSPKYLFRKEGQNVTLSCEQNLNHDAMYWYRQDPGQGLRLIYYSQIVNDFQKGDIAEGYSVSREKKESFPLTVTSAQKNPTAFYLCASTLGGGGSNTEAFFGQGTRLTVV.

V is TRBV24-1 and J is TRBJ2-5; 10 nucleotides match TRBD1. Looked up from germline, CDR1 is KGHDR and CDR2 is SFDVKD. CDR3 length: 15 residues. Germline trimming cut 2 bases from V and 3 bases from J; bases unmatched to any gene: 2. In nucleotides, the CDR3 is TGTGCCACCAGTGATTCGACAGGGGGCAAAGAGACCCAGTACTTC. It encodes CATSDSTGGKETQYF.

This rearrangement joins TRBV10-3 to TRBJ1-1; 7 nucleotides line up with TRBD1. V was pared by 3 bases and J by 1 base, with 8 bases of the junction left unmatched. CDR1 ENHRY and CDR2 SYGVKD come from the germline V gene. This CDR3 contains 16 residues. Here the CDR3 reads CAISDSDRDPNTEAFF. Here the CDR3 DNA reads TGTGCCATCAGTGATTCCGACAGGGACCCGAACACTGAAGCTTTCTTT.

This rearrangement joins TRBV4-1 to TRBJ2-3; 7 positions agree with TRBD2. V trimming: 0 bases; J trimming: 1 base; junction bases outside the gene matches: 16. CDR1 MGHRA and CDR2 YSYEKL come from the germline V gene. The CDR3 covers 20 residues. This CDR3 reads CASSQDKIFPTSGGTDTQYF. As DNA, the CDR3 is TGCGCCAGCAGCCAAGATAAAATCTTCCCCACAAGCGGGGGCACAGATACGCAGTATTTT.

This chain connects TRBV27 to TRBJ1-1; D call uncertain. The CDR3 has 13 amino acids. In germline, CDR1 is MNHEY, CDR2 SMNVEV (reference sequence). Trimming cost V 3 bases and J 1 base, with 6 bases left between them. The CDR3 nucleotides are TGTGCCAGCAGTTTTCAACAGAACACTGAAGCTTTCTTT. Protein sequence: CASSFQQNTEAFF.

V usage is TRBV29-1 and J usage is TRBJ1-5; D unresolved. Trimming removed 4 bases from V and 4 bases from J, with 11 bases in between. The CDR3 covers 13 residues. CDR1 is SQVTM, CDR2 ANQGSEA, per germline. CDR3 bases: TGCAGCGTTGCCGAGGGTGGGAATCAGCCCCAGCATTTT. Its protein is CSVAEGGNQPQHF.

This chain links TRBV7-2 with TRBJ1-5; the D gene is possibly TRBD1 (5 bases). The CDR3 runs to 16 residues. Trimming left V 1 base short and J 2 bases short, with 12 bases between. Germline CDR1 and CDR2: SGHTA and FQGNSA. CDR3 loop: CASSLVGGEGNQPQHF. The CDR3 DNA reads TGTGCCAGCAGCTTAGTGGGGGGGGAGGGCAATCAGCCCCAGCATTTT. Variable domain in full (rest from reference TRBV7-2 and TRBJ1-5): GAGVSQSPSNKVTEKGKDVELRCDPISGHTALYWYRQSLGQGLEFLIYFQGNSAPDKSGLPSDRFSAERTGGSVSTLTIQRTQQEDSAVYLCASSLVGGEGNQPQHFGDGTRLSIL.